The 30 T cell receptor beta chains presented below share a single source sample, sequenced in a study of shared clonotypes between healthy human individuals. CD45RO-negative, CCR7-selected cells formed the naive CD8 fraction, which excluded terminally differentiated effector memory CD45RA+ cells. Libraries were prepared by immunoSEQ multiplex PCR; TCRdb keeps only in-frame clonotypes and omits some of them. The table shows under 2,000,000 clones, with approximately 95% occurring only once. Sequencing used naive CD8+ T cells sorted from blood. Source of these receptors: a man aged 18 to 30 in good health.

The chain carries TRBV7-8 and TRBJ2-2; 8 positions match TRBD1. V gave up 4 bases and J gave up 5 bases; unmatched junction bases: 9. The CDR3 extends over 16 amino acids. Per the germline V gene, CDR1 is SGHVS and CDR2 is FQNEAQ. CDR3 loop: CASSSGTGIETGELFF. In DNA, the CDR3 is TGTGCCAGCAGCTCCGGGACAGGCATTGAGACCGGGGAGCTGTTTTTT.

The rearrangement links TRBV5-1 to TRBJ1-4; D ambiguous. The CDR3 has 15 amino acids. Deletions cut 3 bases from V and 7 bases from J, with 16 bases between. Germline V gene lookup returns CDR1 SGHRS and CDR2 YFSETQ. For the CDR3, the DNA is TGCGCCAGCAGCTGGGAAAACAACGCGGGTGAAAAACTGTTTTTT. Amino acids: CASSWENNAGEKLFF.

This rearrangement joins TRBV11-2 to TRBJ2-2, with unresolved D. The CDR3 runs to 16 residues. V lost 5 bases and J lost 2, with 15 bases in between. CDR1 and CDR2 (germline): SGHAT, FQNNGV. The DNA of the CDR3 is TGTGCCAGCAGCCTCCATGGTGGTAGTAACACCGGGGAGCTGTTTTTT. Protein sequence: CASSLHGGSNTGELFF.

This clone was counted between two and nine times. The chain has TRBV30 and TRBJ1-1; 9 bases align to TRBD1. V lost 8 bases to trimming and J lost 4 bases; unmatched junction nucleotides: 8. Germline V lookup: CDR1 GTSNPN, CDR2 SVGIG (reference sequence). This CDR3 contains 13 residues. The CDR3 loop is CAGQGTIGTEAFF. CDR3 DNA sequence: TGTGCCGGACAGGGGACCATAGGCACTGAAGCTTTCTTT.

The CDR3 DNA reads TGCGCCAGCAGCCAGATGGAATGGGCAGGGGAGATACTAGCCAAAAACATTCAGTACTTC. Its protein product is CASSQMEWAGEILAKNIQYF. The V call is TRBV4-3, the J call TRBJ2-4, with a possible D match to TRBD1 (6 bases). CDR1 is LGHNA, CDR2 YSLEER, per germline. V gave up 3 bases and J gave up 0 bases, with 24 bases separating them. CDR3 length: 20 residues.

The chain uses TRBV18 and TRBJ2-7; TRBD1 or TRBD2 may be the D gene (5 bases each). The CDR3 has 15 amino acids. Trimming removed 3 bases from V and 2 bases from J, with 14 bases in between. CDR1 and CDR2 (germline): KGHSH, LQKENI. As DNA, the CDR3 is TGTGCCAGCTCACCTGGGGGTACACGGGCCTACGAGCAGTACTTC. Its protein is CASSPGGTRAYEQYF.

The count of this clone is one. This same CDR3 is encoded by further DNA sequences in the sample. This rearrangement joins TRBV7-3 to TRBJ2-1; 12 positions match TRBD2. The CDR3 extends over 14 amino acids. V gave up 3 bases and J gave up 8 bases; unmatched junction bases: 2. The germline V gene encodes CDR1 SGHTA and CDR2 FQGTGA. CDR3 sequence reads: CASSLTSGGDEQFF. Here the CDR3 DNA reads TGTGCCAGCAGCTTGACTAGCGGGGGCGATGAGCAGTTCTTC.

As concerns this clone: The sample contains more than one DNA sequence encoding this CDR3. CDR3 in DNA: TGTGCCAGCAGCTTGGCGGGCAGCTACGAGCAGTACTTC. Residues: CASSLAGSYEQYF. This chain joins TRBV5-5 and TRBJ2-7, with D unresolved. Between the trimmed V and J ends, which lost 0 bases and 3 bases, there was a span of 7 bases. Per the germline V gene, CDR1 is SGHKS and CDR2 is YYEKEE (reference sequence). The CDR3 totals 13 residues.

The chain employs TRBV7-2 and TRBJ2-5; D tentatively reads TRBD1 or TRBD2 (6 bases each). Germline CDR1 and CDR2: SGHTA and FQGNSA. This CDR3 is built from 14 residues. Trimming cost V 10 bases and J 0 bases, with 15 bases left between them. The CDR3 nucleotides are TGTGCCACGGGCCGGAGGGGGTACCAAGAGACCCAGTACTTC. It yields the protein CATGRRGYQETQYF.

The CDR3 sequence: CASSTTGASFYEQYF. CDR3 bases: TGTGCCAGCAGTACTACAGGGGCGAGCTTCTACGAGCAGTACTTC. The chain joins TRBV27 to TRBJ2-7; 7 nucleotides line up with TRBD1. The J segment lost 3 bases and the V segment lost 5 bases, leaving 10 bases of the junction unmatched. The V gene's germline CDR1 is MNHEY and CDR2 SMNVEV (reference sequence). This CDR3 contains 15 residues.

The chain recombines TRBV7-8 with TRBJ2-3, with D possibly being TRBD1 (5 bases). Trimming shortened V by 1 base and J by 5 bases, and 10 bases separated the two germline ends. Germline CDR1 and CDR2: SGHVS and FQNEAQ. This CDR3 spans 14 amino acids. This CDR3 reads CASSLEPDRDTQYF. The CDR3 DNA follows: TGTGCCAGCAGCTTAGAACCCGACAGAGATACGCAGTATTTT.

V usage is TRBV28 and J usage is TRBJ2-7; TRBD1 agrees at 9 bases. The CDR3 sequence is 15 residues long. CDR1 is MDHEN, CDR2 SYDVKM, per germline. Trimming at V came to 6 bases and at J to 3 bases, leaving 9 bases not matched to a gene. The CDR3 DNA follows: TGTGCCAGCAGATACTCCGGGACAGGGAGCTACGAGCAGTACTTC. Translation: CASRYSGTGSYEQYF.

This chain uses TRBV7-9 with TRBJ2-3, with TRBD1 matching over 9 bases. From germline, CDR1 is SEHNR and CDR2 FQNEAQ (reference sequence). The V segment lost 4 bases and the J segment 1 base; nucleotides outside the gene matches: 0. The CDR3 contains 14 residues. The CDR3 DNA reads TGTGCCAGCAGCTGGGACAGGGGCACAGATACGCAGTATTTT. It encodes CASSWDRGTDTQYF.

The chain has TRBV6-6 and TRBJ2-7, with D unclear. Germline V gene data show CDR1 as MNHNY and CDR2 as SVGAGI (reference sequence). The CDR3 sequence is 12 residues long. The V gene lost 5 bases and the J gene lost 3 bases, with 8 bases spanning the gap. Written as DNA, the CDR3 is TGTGCCAGCAGTCCTAAGCACTACGAGCAGTACTTC. Translation gives CASSPKHYEQYF.

This clone was seen a single time. The rearrangement links TRBV4-1 to TRBJ1-1; 12 nucleotides align to TRBD1. Germline V gene lookup returns CDR1 MGHRA and CDR2 YSYEKL. V lost 3 bases to trimming and J lost 7 bases; unmatched junction nucleotides: 9. CDR3 size: 16 residues. Here the CDR3 DNA reads TGCGCCAGCAGCCACTCCCCGGGACAGGGGGCCGGTGAAGCTTTCTTT. Its protein is CASSHSPGQGAGEAFF.

V gene TRBV2 combines with J gene TRBJ1-2; D gene unclear. Germline-derived CDR1 and CDR2 are SNHLY and FYNNEI. This CDR3 contains 14 residues. The V end was cut by 3 bases, the J end by 3 bases, with 11 bases between. The chain's CDR3 is CASSEGAGYYGYTF. The DNA of the CDR3 is TGTGCCAGCAGTGAGGGTGCTGGTTACTATGGCTACACCTTC.

This sequence joins TRBV18 and TRBJ2-5, with a tentative D call TRBD2 (5 bases). CDR1 and CDR2 (germline): KGHSH, LQKENI. V dropped 4 bases and J dropped 9 bases, with 12 bases sitting between them. There are 12 residues in the CDR3. The CDR3 is CASSRPFGAQYF. DNA for the CDR3: TGTGCCAGCTCACGGCCATTCGGGGCCCAGTACTTC.

This clone was observed once. The gene calls are TRBV4-1 and TRBJ1-4; D is possibly TRBD1 (5 bases). CDR3 length: 17 amino acids. Germline CDR1 and CDR2: MGHRA and YSYEKL. V was shortened by 0 bases and J by 7 bases, with 18 bases between the two germline ends. The CDR3 here is CASSQDGPRDAGEKLFF. The CDR3 DNA is TGCGCCAGCAGCCAAGATGGCCCCCGGGACGCGGGTGAAAAACTGTTTTTT.

This chain joins TRBV4-1 and TRBJ1-2; unclear D gene. V was clipped by 0 bases and J by 8 bases, with 13 bases between them. Germline V gene sequence: CDR1 MGHRA, CDR2 YSYEKL. CDR3 length: 14 amino acids. CDR3 sequence (DNA): TGCGCCAGCAGCCAAGATCAGGAGACAAAGGGCTACACCTTC. Its protein product is CASSQDQETKGYTF.

A remark on this clone: Other DNA variants within this sample encode the same CDR3. The chain combines TRBV6-5 with TRBJ2-7, with 7 bases that match TRBD1. Germline assignment: CDR1 MNHEY and CDR2 SVGAGI. There are 16 residues in the CDR3. Trimming took 0 bases from V and 2 from J; bases not matched to a gene: 7. The CDR3 protein is CASSYSIGQETYEQYF. The CDR3, as DNA: TGTGCCAGCAGTTACTCTATAGGACAGGAAACCTACGAGCAGTACTTC.

The chain has TRBV2 and TRBJ2-7; 8 nucleotides agree with TRBD2. The CDR3 consists of 13 residues. The V segment lost 8 bases and the J segment 1 base; nucleotides outside the gene matches: 4. The germline CDR1 and CDR2 sequences are SNHLY and FYNNEI. DNA for the CDR3: TGTGCCAGCGCCGGGAGGGAGTCCTACGAGCAGTACTTC. Translation gives CASAGRESYEQYF.

This chain joins TRBV9 and TRBJ2-1, with 8 bases identical to TRBD2. Trimming removed 0 bases from V and 8 bases from J; junction bases left unmatched: 10. CDR3 size: 16 residues. CDR1 and CDR2 from the germline V gene are SGDLS and YYNGEE. The CDR3 coding sequence is TGTGCCAGCAGCGTAGGGGGACTAGTTCTTAGTGATGAGCAGTTCTTC. This gives the protein CASSVGGLVLSDEQFF.

This clone was seen once. The J gene is TRBJ2-7, the V gene TRBV28; D is unresolved. Germline V gene data show CDR1 as MDHEN and CDR2 as SYDVKM. CDR3 length: 13 amino acids. V was cut by 7 bases and J by 5 bases, with 15 bases left in between. DNA for the CDR3: TGTGCCAGCACCTCGGGCCCGGGCGACGAGCAGTACTTC. It yields the protein CASTSGPGDEQYF.

This clone was detected once. The CDR3 loop reads CASSFSTGYEQYF. CDR3 in DNA: TGTGCCAGTAGTTTTTCGACAGGGTACGAGCAGTACTTC. The V and J genes are TRBV19 and TRBJ2-7; 7 nucleotides line up with TRBD1. With 5 bases clipped from V and 4 bases from J, the junction kept 5 bases outside the gene matches. This CDR3 spans 13 amino acids. Germline V CDR1 and CDR2: LNHDA, SQIVND (reference sequence). Complete variable domain (other parts from reference TRBV19 and TRBJ2-7): DGGITQSPKYLFRKEGQNVTLSCEQNLNHDAMYWYRQDPGQGLRLIYYSQIVNDFQKGDIAEGYSVSREKKESFPLTVTSAQKNPTAFYLCASSFSTGYEQYFGPGTRLTVT.

This clone appeared once. The rearrangement joins TRBV6-5 to TRBJ2-2; D is ambiguous. CDR3 size: 12 residues. Trimming took 5 bases from V and 6 from J, leaving 7 bases between them. Looked up from germline, CDR1 is MNHEY and CDR2 is SVGAGI. CDR3 nucleotide sequence: TGTGCCAGCAGTCCTGGACCCGGGGAGCTGTTTTTT. Its protein product is CASSPGPGELFF.

The CDR3 sequence: CASSIKSPYEQYF. For the CDR3, the DNA is TGTGCCAGTAGTATTAAGAGCCCCTACGAGCAGTACTTC. V is TRBV19 and J is TRBJ2-7; D gene uncertain. The CDR3 totals 13 residues. Germline V gene lookup returns CDR1 LNHDA and CDR2 SQIVND (reference sequence). V shed 3 bases and J shed 2 bases, with 8 bases lying between them. The full variable domain, completed using reference TRBV19 and TRBJ2-7, is DGGITQSPKYLFRKEGQNVTLSCEQNLNHDAMYWYRQDPGQGLRLIYYSQIVNDFQKGDIAEGYSVSREKKESFPLTVTSAQKNPTAFYLCASSIKSPYEQYFGPGTRLTVT.

In its sample, this clone was seen once. The chain is built from TRBV30 and TRBJ2-5, with D perhaps matching TRBD1 or TRBD2 (5 bases each). V was trimmed by 0 bases and J by 0 bases, leaving 14 bases between them. Germline assignment: CDR1 GTSNPN and CDR2 SVGIG (reference sequence). This CDR3 region has 16 residues. CDR3 residues: CAWSVSGDPYQETQYF. The CDR3 DNA reads TGTGCCTGGAGTGTCAGTGGGGACCCCTACCAAGAGACCCAGTACTTC.

The rearrangement joins TRBV5-6 to TRBJ1-1, with a tentative D call TRBD1 (5 bases). Between the trimmed V and J ends, which lost 2 bases and 10 bases, there was a span of 15 bases. Per germline, CDR1 SGHDT and CDR2 YYEEEE. CDR3 length equals 13 residues. The CDR3 nucleotides are TGTGCCAGCAGCTTCAAAGGGGCCGTAGTAGCTTTCTTT. Its protein product is CASSFKGAVVAFF.

The chain employs TRBV27 and TRBJ2-3, with 8 bases identical to TRBD2. The length of the CDR3 is 22 residues. CDR1 is MNHEY, CDR2 SMNVEV, per germline (reference sequence). V lost 4 bases to trimming and J lost 4 bases; unmatched junction nucleotides: 28. The CDR3 DNA reads as TGTGCCAGCAGTTCCTCCACCGGGTCTACGGCGGGGGGTGATATTGGCTCAGATACGCAGTATTTT. Residues: CASSSSTGSTAGGDIGSDTQYF.

This clone was counted a single time. The chain carries TRBV29-1 and TRBJ2-1, with TRBD1 identical over 7 bases. The CDR3 is 14 amino acids. Germline CDR1 reads SQVTM; CDR2 reads ANQGSEA. The V and J ends lost 3 bases and 0 bases, in that order; junction bases with no gene match: 2. The CDR3 loop reads CSVETGNSYNEQFF. In DNA, the CDR3 is TGCAGCGTTGAGACAGGGAACTCCTACAATGAGCAGTTCTTC.